These 15 T cell receptor beta chains were all obtained from the same sample, sequenced in a study of blood T cell repertoires in COVID-19. Only in-frame clones appear in the TCRdb table, and some are missing; sequencing was by immunoSEQ multiplex PCR. The sample includes 55,000 to 75,000 clones, roughly 86% of them seen just once. The sample taken for sequencing was peripheral blood. The receptors were gathered from a middle-aged man with acute or convalescent COVID-19.

CDR3 sequence reads: CASSVVGDTEAFF. The CDR3 DNA sequence: TGTGCCAGCAGCGTAGTAGGGGACACTGAAGCTTTCTTT. V is TRBV9 and J is TRBJ1-1; a weak D match, TRBD1 (5 bases). Germline CDR1 reads SGDLS; CDR2 reads YYNGEE. The CDR3 covers 13 residues. The V gene lost 0 bases and the J gene lost 3 bases, with 6 bases spanning the gap.

V and J are TRBV5-1 and TRBJ2-7; a possible D gene is TRBD2 (6 bases). The germline V and J ends were trimmed by 7 bases and 4 bases, with 15 bases remaining between them. The CDR3 is 13 residues long. Germline V gene sequence: CDR1 SGHRS, CDR2 YFSETQ. CDR3 DNA: TGCGCCAGCTACGCCGTCGGGGGATACGAGCAGTACTTC. Translation: CASYAVGGYEQYF.

This clone has more than one count but fewer than ten. The V and J genes are TRBV18 and TRBJ1-2; D not certain. The CDR3 totals 13 residues. Per the germline V gene, CDR1 is KGHSH and CDR2 is LQKENI. The V gene lost 3 bases and the J gene lost 5 bases, with 10 bases spanning the gap. CDR3 sequence (DNA): TGTGCCAGCTCACCGAGTAGTGATTATGGCTACACCTTC. Protein sequence: CASSPSSDYGYTF.

The V gene is TRBV11-2, the J gene TRBJ1-2; D gene ambiguous. The CDR3 spans 13 residues. Trimming removed 2 bases at V and 4 bases at J, with 8 bases between. CDR1 and CDR2 from the germline V gene are SGHAT and FQNNGV. The CDR3 sequence: CASSLLQSYGYTF. The CDR3 DNA sequence: TGTGCCAGCAGCTTATTGCAGTCCTATGGCTACACCTTC. Complete variable domain (other parts from reference TRBV11-2 and TRBJ1-2): EAGVAQSPRYKIIEKRQSVAFWCNPISGHATLYWYQQILGQGPKLLIQFQNNGVVDDSQLPKDRFSAERLKGVDSTLKIQPAKLEDSAVYLCASSLLQSYGYTFGSGTRLTVV.

The chain uses TRBV10-3 and TRBJ1-3, with D perhaps matching TRBD1 (5 bases). V lost 6 bases and J lost 2, with 14 bases in between. CDR1 is ENHRY and CDR2 is SYGVKD in the germline V gene. This CDR3 has 15 residues. CDR3 loop: CAIRDQGLTGNTIYF. The CDR3 region has the DNA TGTGCCATCAGGGATCAGGGACTCACTGGAAACACCATATATTTT.

This sequence joins TRBV25-1 and TRBJ1-2; D not resolved. The germline V and J ends were trimmed by 1 base and 4 bases, with 7 bases remaining between them. From germline, CDR1 is MGHDK and CDR2 SYGVNS. The length of the CDR3 is 13 residues. Written as DNA, the CDR3 is TGTGCCAGCAGTGAATTTTCCCTCTATGGCTACACCTTC. The encoded protein is CASSEFSLYGYTF.

This clone appeared once. The chain employs TRBV14 and TRBJ2-7, with 8 bases that match TRBD2. Trimming at V came to 2 bases and at J to 7 bases, leaving 7 bases not matched to a gene. This CDR3 spans 14 amino acids. Germline V gene sequence: CDR1 SGHDN, CDR2 FVKESK. As DNA, the CDR3 is TGTGCCAGCAGCCAAAGAGCGGGAGCGAGGGAGCAGTACTTC. It specifies CASSQRAGAREQYF.

This chain links TRBV7-6 with TRBJ2-7, with a weak D call TRBD2 (6 bases). V lost 5 bases, J lost 1 base, and 15 bases lay in between. CDR1 and CDR2 (germline): SGHVS, FNYEAQ. The CDR3 covers 15 residues. This chain's CDR3 is CASSIDSGVSYEQYF. The CDR3 nucleotides read TGTGCCAGCAGCATAGATTCGGGGGTTTCCTACGAGCAGTACTTC. Variable domain in full (rest from reference TRBV7-6 and TRBJ2-7): GAGVSQSPRYKVTKRGQDVALRCDPISGHVSLYWYRQALGQGPEFLTYFNYEAQQDKSGLPNDRFSAERPEGSISTLTIQRTEQRDSAMYRCASSIDSGVSYEQYFGPGTRLTVT.

This sequence joins TRBV10-2 and TRBJ2-3; 7 bases line up with TRBD1. Germline V gene data show CDR1 as WSHSY and CDR2 as SAAADI. The CDR3 has 14 amino acids. After removal of 0 bases from V and 5 bases from J, the junction contained 2 bases not matched to a gene. Here the CDR3 reads CASSESTGRDTQYF. In DNA, the CDR3 is TGCGCCAGCAGTGAGTCGACAGGGAGAGATACGCAGTATTTT.

The gene calls are TRBV11-3 and TRBJ1-1; tentatively, D is TRBD1 (6 bases). The ends were cut back, 1 base at V and 11 bases at J, with 14 bases in the middle. Germline V lookup: CDR1 SGHNT, CDR2 YENEEA. The CDR3 runs to 13 residues. The CDR3 spells CASSLAWGHVAFF. The CDR3 DNA reads TGTGCCAGCAGCTTAGCCTGGGGGCATGTGGCTTTCTTT.

The chain is built from TRBV5-4 and TRBJ2-5; D remains unclear. V was pared by 0 bases and J by 1 base, with 10 bases between. The CDR3 length is 15 residues. In germline, CDR1 is SGHNT, CDR2 YYREEE (reference sequence). CDR3 loop: CASSLEPLVQETQYF. The CDR3 nucleotides read TGTGCCAGCAGCTTGGAGCCCCTAGTCCAAGAGACCCAGTACTTC.

This clone was seen once. The chain has TRBV6-5 and TRBJ2-4; D possibly corresponds to TRBD1 (5 bases). The germline V gene has CDR1 MNHEY and CDR2 SVGAGI. CDR3 length: 15 residues. Deletions cut 5 bases from V and 3 bases from J, with 14 bases between. CDR3 DNA sequence: TGTGCCAGCAGTCCTACCCGAAGGGGCAAAAACATTCAGTACTTC. Its translation is CASSPTRRGKNIQYF.

This chain joins TRBV7-3 and TRBJ2-1; 7 nucleotides match TRBD1. The CDR3 has 12 amino acids. V was clipped by 5 bases and J by 7 bases; unmatched bases: 2. Germline assignment: CDR1 SGHTA and CDR2 FQGTGA. For the CDR3, the DNA is TGTGCCAGCAGCCCAGGGGGTAATGAGCAGTTCTTC. Protein: CASSPGGNEQFF.

The CDR3 region is CASSRAQLPGELFF. DNA for the CDR3: TGTGCCAGCAGCCGGGCCCAACTCCCCGGGGAGCTGTTTTTT. The chain links TRBV3-1 (or the pseudogene TRBV3-2) to TRBJ2-2; D unresolved. The germline CDR1 and CDR2 sequences are LGHDT and YNNKEL (reference sequence). The CDR3 runs 14 residues. Trimming cost V 4 bases and J 6 bases, with 12 bases left between them.

The J gene is TRBJ2-7, the V gene TRBV21-1; the DNA was not used to check the table's D call, TRBD2. TRBV21-1 is marked as a pseudogene. There are 17 residues in the CDR3. CDR3 in amino acids: CASSKEQGGRSSYEQYF. In DNA form, the CDR3 reads TGTGCCAGCAGCAAAGAGCAGGGCGGGAGGAGCTCCTACGAGCAGTACTTC.